This T cell receptor beta chain is drawn from a study of T cell changes during pregnancy in multiple sclerosis. Trimming pared 3 bases from V and 0 bases from J, leaving 14 bases between. Germline assignment: CDR1 MNHEY and CDR2 SMNVEV (reference sequence). There are 16 residues in the CDR3. Here immunoSEQ multiplex PCR was the method, and the copy in TCRdb shows in-frame clones only, minus some. The sample includes approximately 100,000 clones, about nine tenths seen only once; the top ten take around 3.5%. The sequence came from a female donor with multiple sclerosis, enrolled in a pregnancy study. The material was peripheral blood, obtained after pregnancy. This rearrangement joins TRBV27 to TRBJ1-1, with D hard to call. DNA for the CDR3: TGTGCCAGCAGTTTGTACTCGCCTGCCTTGAACACTGAAGCTTTCTTT. Its translation: CASSLYSPALNTEAFF.